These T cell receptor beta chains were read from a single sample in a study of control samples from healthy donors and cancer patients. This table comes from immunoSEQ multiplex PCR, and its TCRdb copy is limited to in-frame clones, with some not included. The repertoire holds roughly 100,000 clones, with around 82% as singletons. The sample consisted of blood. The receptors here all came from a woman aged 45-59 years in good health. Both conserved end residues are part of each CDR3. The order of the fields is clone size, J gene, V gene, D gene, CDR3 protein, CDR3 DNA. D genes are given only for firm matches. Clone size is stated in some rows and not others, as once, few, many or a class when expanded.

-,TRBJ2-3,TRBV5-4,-,CASSPKGPGRDTQYF,TGTGCCAGCAGCCCTAAGGGTCCAGGCAGAGATACGCAGTATTTT
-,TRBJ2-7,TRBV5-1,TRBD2,CASSLGTSGRALVPARGYEQYF,TGCGCCAGCAGCTTGGGGACTAGCGGGAGGGCCCTGGTGCCTGCGAGGGGTTACGAGCAGTACTTC
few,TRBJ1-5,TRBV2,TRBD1,CASSEDRASNQPQHF,TGTGCCAGCAGTGAGGACAGGGCAAGCAATCAGCCCCAGCATTTT
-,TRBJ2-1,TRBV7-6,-,CASSVDAWSSYNEQFF,TGTGCCAGCAGCGTAGATGCTTGGAGCTCCTACAATGAGCAGTTCTTC
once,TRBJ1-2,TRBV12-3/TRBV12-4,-,CASSLWLGYGYTF,TGTGCCAGCAGTTTATGGTTAGGGTACGGCTACACCTTC
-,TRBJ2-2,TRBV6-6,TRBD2,CASSYSRLATTGELFF,TGTGCCAGCAGTTACTCGAGACTAGCGACAACCGGGGAGCTGTTTTTT
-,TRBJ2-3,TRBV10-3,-,CAISEGRPADTQYF,TGTGCCATCAGTGAGGGTCGGCCTGCAGATACGCAGTATTTT
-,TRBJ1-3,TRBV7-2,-,CASSLEVGNGNTIYF,TGTGCCAGCAGCTTAGAAGTGGGTAATGGAAACACCATATATTTT
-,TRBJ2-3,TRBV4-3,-,CASSLSSTDTQYF,TGCGCCAGCAGCCTGTCAAGCACAGATACGCAGTATTTT
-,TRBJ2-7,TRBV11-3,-,CASSLSQTSYEQYF,TGTGCCAGCAGCTTATCACAGACTTCCTACGAGCAGTACTTC
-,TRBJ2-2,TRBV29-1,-,CSVAWQSRTGELFF,TGCAGCGTTGCATGGCAGTCTCGGACCGGGGAGCTGTTTTTT
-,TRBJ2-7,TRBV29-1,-,CSVETSISEQYF,TGCAGCGTTGAAACTAGTATATCCGAGCAGTACTTC
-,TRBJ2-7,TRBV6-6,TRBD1,CASTLRQGARTYEQYF,TGTGCCAGCACCCTGAGACAGGGGGCGAGAACCTACGAGCAGTACTTC
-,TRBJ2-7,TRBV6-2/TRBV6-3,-,CASSYKIGQVF,TGTGCCAGCAGTTACAAGATCGGGCAAGTCTTC
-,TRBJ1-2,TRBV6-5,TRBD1,CASSYLGDSNYGYTF,TGTGCCAGCAGTTATTTAGGGGACAGTAACTATGGCTACACCTTC
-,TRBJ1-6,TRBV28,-,CASSTGPFNSPLHF,TGTGCCAGCAGCACGGGACCGTTTAATTCACCCCTCCACTTT
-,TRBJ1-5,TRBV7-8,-,CASSSGPNQPQHF,TGTGCCAGCAGCTCCGGACCAAATCAGCCCCAGCATTTT
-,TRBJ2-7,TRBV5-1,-,CASSLDLYEQYF,TGCGCCAGCAGCTTGGATTTGTACGAGCAGTACTTC
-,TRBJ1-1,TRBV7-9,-,CASSPQGNPEAFF,TGTGCCAGCAGTCCGCAGGGGAACCCCGAAGCTTTCTTT
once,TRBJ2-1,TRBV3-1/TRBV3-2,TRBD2,CASSGQRGFNEQFF,TGTGCCAGCAGTGGGCAGCGGGGGTTCAATGAGCAGTTCTTC
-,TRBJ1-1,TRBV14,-,CASSRNVNTEAFF,TGTGCCAGCAGCCGGAACGTGAACACTGAAGCTTTCTTT
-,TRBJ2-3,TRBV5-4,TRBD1,CASSPTSGTETTQYF,TGTGCCAGCAGCCCGACTTCCGGGACAGAGACCACGCAGTATTTT
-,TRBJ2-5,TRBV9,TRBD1,CASSGLNRGQTQYF,TGTGCCAGCAGCGGACTAAACAGGGGACAGACCCAGTACTTC
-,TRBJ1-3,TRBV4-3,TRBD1,CASSQDETGVAGNTIYF,TGCGCCAGCAGCCAAGATGAGACAGGGGTCGCCGGAAACACCATATATTTT
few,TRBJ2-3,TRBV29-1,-,CSFSRLRLDMGDTQYF,TGCAGCTTCTCTCGCCTACGCTTGGATATGGGAGATACGCAGTATTTT